This T cell receptor beta chain was captured in a study of T cell repertoires in ileal Crohn's disease. Notes on the study in general: Compared with non-smokers, active smokers at surgery showed more clonal expansions. Sorted CD8 T cells held more high-frequency clones than CD4.

About this clone itself: The antigen remains unidentified.

Described time point: neoterminal ileum biopsy at postoperative endoscopy, about 6 months after surgery. Included were adult ileal or ileocolonic Crohn's patients indicated for ileocolonic resection. About 490 nanograms of biopsy DNA per sample underwent TCRB immunosequencing. Assay: immunoSEQ multiplex PCR; the TCRdb copy retains only in-frame clones and omits some. The sample yields about 15,000 clones, over 70% seen once. CDR3 size: 15 residues. Germline lookup yields CDR1 MDHEN and CDR2 SYDVKM. Trimming removed 5 bases from V and 2 bases from J, with 16 bases in between. This receptor was identified in an adult with Crohn's disease. The chain links TRBV28 to TRBJ2-7; TRBD2 might be the D (6 bases). The sequenced sample consisted of ileal tissue. The CDR3 DNA is TGTGCCAGCAGTGAGGGACTTCTCAAAGCCTACGAGCAGTACTTC. Protein product: CASSEGLLKAYEQYF.